The sequence of this TCR beta chain was determined in a study of tumor-infiltrating lymphocytes in primary liver carcinoma. Whole-study context: Aged between 30 and 69 years, the patients were men and women.

For this clonotype: Just one base apart from a much larger clone, this may be a read error.

A constant-region primer primed TCR beta cDNA synthesis from 500 to 550 ng of total RNA. Libraries for TCR beta were built through three nested multiplex PCR rounds, which together made up a slightly modified ARM-PCR procedure. Both of the initial two PCR rounds ran for about 11 cycles and employed TRBV1-TRBV30 forward primers alongside a C-beta reverse primer. MiXCR, run by TCRdb on the multiplex PCR reads, gives a single entry per CDR3 protein. The top ten clones hold roughly 10% of a sample with 300,000 to 400,000 distinct CDR3 sequences, less than 75% of them seen once. Germline DNA was extracted alongside blood RNA, which was obtained from unsorted whole blood. Trimming pared 4 bases from V and 5 bases from J, leaving 18 bases between. The germline V gene encodes CDR1 MNHNS and CDR2 SASEGT. This CDR3 is built from 15 residues.

This receptor was identified in a man aged 35 to 55 with primary liver carcinoma and hepatitis B virus infection. J is TRBJ2-7 and V is TRBV6-1, with D perhaps given as TRBD1 or TRBD2 (5 bases each). Sample: peripheral blood. This CDR3 is CASSVGTLLRDEQYF. Written as DNA, the CDR3 is TGTGCCAGCAGTGTCGGGACCCTTCTTCGGGACGAGCAGTACTTC.